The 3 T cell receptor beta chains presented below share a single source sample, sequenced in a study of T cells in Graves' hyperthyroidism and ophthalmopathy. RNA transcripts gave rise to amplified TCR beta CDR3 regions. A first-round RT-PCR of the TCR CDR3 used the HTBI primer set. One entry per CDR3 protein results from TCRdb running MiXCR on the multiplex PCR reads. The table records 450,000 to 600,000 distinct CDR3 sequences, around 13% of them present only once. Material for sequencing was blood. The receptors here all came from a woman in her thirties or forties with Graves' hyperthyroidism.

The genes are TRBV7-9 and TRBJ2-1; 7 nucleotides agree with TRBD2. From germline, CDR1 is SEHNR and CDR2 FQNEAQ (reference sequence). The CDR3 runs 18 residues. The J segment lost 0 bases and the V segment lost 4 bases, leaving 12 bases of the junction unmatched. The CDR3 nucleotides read TGTGCCAGCAGCTCGAACGAGCGGGGTCACAGCTCCTACAATGAGCAGTTCTTC. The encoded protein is CASSSNERGHSSYNEQFF.

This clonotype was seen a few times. In nucleotides, the CDR3 is TGTGCCACCAGCGAGGCCGGGACAGTTGATGGCTACACCTTC. It translates to CATSEAGTVDGYTF. J is TRBJ1-2 and V is TRBV15; 7 nucleotides align to TRBD1. Germline V gene data show CDR1 as LNHNV and CDR2 as YYDKDF (reference sequence). Germline trimming cut 5 bases from V and 6 bases from J; bases unmatched to any gene: 9. The CDR3 spans 14 residues.

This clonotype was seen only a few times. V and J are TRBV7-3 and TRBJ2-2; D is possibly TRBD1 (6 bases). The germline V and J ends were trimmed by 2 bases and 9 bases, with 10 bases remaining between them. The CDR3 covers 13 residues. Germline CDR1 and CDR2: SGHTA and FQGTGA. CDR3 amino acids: CASSLFGGRELFF. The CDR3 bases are TGTGCCAGCAGCTTATTTGGGGGCCGGGAGCTGTTTTTT. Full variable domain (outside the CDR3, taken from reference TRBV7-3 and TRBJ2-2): GAGVSQTPSNKVTEKGKYVELRCDPISGHTALYWYRQSLGQGPEFLIYFQGTGAADDSGLPNDRFFAVRPEGSVSTLKIQRTERGDSAVYLCASSLFGGRELFFGEGSRLTVL.